These T cell receptor beta chains were read from a single sample in a study of blood T cell repertoires in COVID-19. The table came from immunoSEQ multiplex PCR; TCRdb's copy has only in-frame clones and leaves some out. The data hold a few hundred thousand clones, with more than 70% observed a single time. Sequenced input: peripheral blood. The receptors come from a woman aged 25 to 39 with COVID-19, enrolled during active disease. Each CDR3 is given with its conserved first and last residue. Fields, in order: clone size, D gene, V gene, J gene, CDR3 DNA, CDR3 protein. A D gene is named only where the DNA matches it firmly. A clone size is listed for some rows: how often the clone was seen (once, few, many), or a class if it is expanded.

abundance: .
d_gene: TRBD1
v_gene: TRBV10-3
j_gene: TRBJ1-3
CDR3nt: TGTGCCATCAGTGAGGATGCAGGGGGAAGGAACACCATATATTTT
CDR3aa: CAISEDAGGRNTIYF

abundance: .
d_gene: .
v_gene: TRBV2
j_gene: TRBJ2-5
CDR3nt: TGTGCCAGCAGTGTCGGACTACAAGAGACCCAGTACTTC
CDR3aa: CASSVGLQETQYF

abundance: .
d_gene: .
v_gene: TRBV6-1
j_gene: TRBJ1-3
CDR3nt: TGTGCCAGCAGTGACCAGGCTGGAAACACCATATATTTT
CDR3aa: CASSDQAGNTIYF

abundance: .
d_gene: .
v_gene: TRBV2
j_gene: TRBJ1-2
CDR3nt: TGTGCCAGCAGTGGATTAAGGGGCAGAACTTATGGCTACACCTTC
CDR3aa: CASSGLRGRTYGYTF

abundance: .
d_gene: TRBD1
v_gene: TRBV12-3/TRBV12-4
j_gene: TRBJ1-2
CDR3nt: TGTGCCAGCAGTTGGGGACAGGGAAATGGCTACACCTTC
CDR3aa: CASSWGQGNGYTF

abundance: few
d_gene: .
v_gene: TRBV5-1
j_gene: TRBJ1-1
CDR3nt: TGCGCCAGCAGCTTCAACGATCAGACTGAAGCTTTCTTT
CDR3aa: CASSFNDQTEAFF

abundance: .
d_gene: .
v_gene: TRBV6-5
j_gene: TRBJ1-6
CDR3nt: TGTGCCAGCAGAAGAACGTCAGGTTCACCCCTCCACTTT
CDR3aa: CASRRTSGSPLHF

abundance: once
d_gene: .
v_gene: TRBV29-1
j_gene: TRBJ2-3
CDR3nt: TGCAGCGTTGATCTCAGCACAGATACGCAGTATTTT
CDR3aa: CSVDLSTDTQYF

abundance: .
d_gene: TRBD2
v_gene: TRBV5-1
j_gene: TRBJ2-1
CDR3nt: TGCGCCAGCAGCTTTAGCGGGGGGGCCAATGAGCAGTTCTTC
CDR3aa: CASSFSGGANEQFF

abundance: few
d_gene: .
v_gene: TRBV7-2
j_gene: TRBJ1-1
CDR3nt: TGTGCCAGCAGCTCCATTGGCAGGAACACTGAAGCTTTCTTT
CDR3aa: CASSSIGRNTEAFF

abundance: .
d_gene: TRBD1
v_gene: TRBV5-1
j_gene: TRBJ1-1
CDR3nt: TGCGCCAGCAGCCCAGGACAGGGTGGAACTGAAGCTTTCTTT
CDR3aa: CASSPGQGGTEAFF

abundance: .
d_gene: TRBD1
v_gene: TRBV2
j_gene: TRBJ1-1
CDR3nt: TGTGCCAGCATTTCCAGGACAGGGGTCCGGTCCATGAACACTGAAGCTTTCTTT
CDR3aa: CASISRTGVRSMNTEAFF

abundance: .
d_gene: .
v_gene: TRBV28
j_gene: TRBJ1-6
CDR3nt: TGTGCCACCGGTTTACAGCAAGGGGGTTGGAGTTCACCCCTCCACTTT
CDR3aa: CATGLQQGGWSSPLHF

abundance: .
d_gene: TRBD1
v_gene: TRBV19
j_gene: TRBJ1-2
CDR3nt: TGTGCCAGTAGTACCCGCGGACAGGGAAGCTATGGCTACACCTTC
CDR3aa: CASSTRGQGSYGYTF